The TCR beta chain under discussion was sequenced for a study of response to subunit inactivated influenza vaccine. Per germline, CDR1 GTSNPN and CDR2 SVGIG (reference sequence). The CDR3 contains 15 residues. Unmatched junction bases numbered 8, after V lost 0 bases and J lost 5 bases. MiXCR was run by TCRdb on the RT-PCR reads, yielding one entry per CDR3 protein. The table shows about 190,000 distinct CDR3 sequences, with approximately 15% occurring only once. The source material was CD8+ T cells sorted from PBMCs, sampled roughly 5 days after vaccination. The receptor comes from a man in his forties or fifties who received an inactivated influenza vaccine. The V call is TRBV30, the J call TRBJ2-5; 8 nucleotides agree with TRBD2. The CDR3 bases are TGTGCCTGGAGTGTGGGACTAGGGGGGTTGGAGACCCAGTACTTC. It is translated as CAWSVGLGGLETQYF.